This T cell receptor beta chain was profiled in a study of blood T cell repertoires in COVID-19 (dated by TCRdb to 2018 to 2021). General notes on the study: Samples covering the acute and convalescent phases of COVID-19 were provided by collaborators in the United States, Italy and Spain. The sample metadata nearly always contained a de-identified subject ID, COVID-19 status, age in years and sex. HLA class I and class II types, where available, came from metadata supplied by the sample provider rather than from assay-based typing. The samples were drawn from the first 160 participants of the ongoing ImmuneRACE study and from roughly 1,300 subjects provided by 6 global collaborators. The dataset comprised deeply sampled blood TCRbeta repertoires from subjects exposed to, actively infected with, or recovered from COVID-19. A freely available public database, intended as a resource for researchers studying the immune response to SARS-CoV-2, is where the repertoires were released. The material from the prospective study consisted of cDNA or gDNA derived from T cells, B-cell-depleted T cells, or PBMCs.

Concerning this clone: What antigen it recognizes has not been identified. One base away there is no much larger clone; base qualities are not given.

What the work shows at the level of the full study, not this receptor alone: The quantity of clinical and demographic metadata differed by source and by participant and was supplied without curation.

In the prospective study, participants were about 18 to 100 years old, resided in approximately 25 geographic areas of the United States, and were enrolled through a virtual design. In the prospective study, participants were assigned to cohorts based on the clinical history participants reported in a screening survey and a study questionnaire. In the prospective study, mobile phlebotomists collected whole blood, serum and a nasopharyngeal or oropharyngeal swab from each participant. Over a roughly 2-month period, participants in the prospective study had the option of providing additional blood draws and questionnaires. Before DNA extraction, prospective study blood samples were shipped either frozen or at room temperature. The immunoSEQ Assay, a bias-controlled multiplex PCR, was used to amplify TCRbeta CDR3 regions from genomic DNA. As for the authors' bioinformatics: Within the assay, amplification of reference gene primers was used to estimate how many nucleated cells each sample contained. To quantify the absolute abundance of each unique TCRbeta CDR3 rearrangement, sequence reads were collapsed and filtered. Productive Simpson clonality was computed per sample as the square root of Simpson's diversity index over productive rearrangements. TCRdb stores this immuneACCESS table with in-frame sequences only. Part of the clones is absent; in the studies checked, under half of the shortfall reflects unresolved V genes, and no reason is known for the rest. Clone size and V and J calls were adopted from that table, with D and trimming inferred from the DNA. This sample comprises a few hundred thousand clones, around 90% of them detected only once. The leading ten clones occupy roughly 14% of the sample.

The sample was PBMCs or T cells enriched from blood (not recorded which). The TCR was taken from a woman aged 50 to 60 with acute COVID-19.

The CDR3 loop reads CASSYQQKTEAFF. The DNA sequence is as follows: TGTGCCAGCAGTTATCAACAGAAGACTGAAGCTTTCTTT. The chain employs TRBV12-3 or TRBV12-4 and TRBJ1-1, with an unclear D gene assignment. At the junction V is shortened by 4 bases and J by 5 bases, with 11 bases in between. The CDR3 numbers 13 residues from cysteine through phenylalanine. The sequence is cut down to CDR3 DNA, 39 bases in frame from base 1.